These 22 T cell receptor beta chains were sequenced from one sample in a study of blood T cell repertoires in COVID-19. Assay used: immunoSEQ multiplex PCR; TCRdb lists only in-frame clones, some missing. Of about 320,000 clones detected, 85% to 95% appear once; the ten largest clones hold 3.9%. Sequencing input: PBMCs or T cells enriched from blood (not recorded which). The receptor source for this set is a woman aged 25 to 39 who had been exposed to COVID-19.

This clone appeared a few times. This chain connects TRBV19 to TRBJ1-2; tentative D call: TRBD1 (5 bases). CDR3 length: 15 residues. Germline assignment: CDR1 LNHDA and CDR2 SQIVND (reference sequence). V was cut by 5 bases and J by 2 bases, with 15 bases left in between. The CDR3 region has the DNA TGTGCCAGTAGTCAACAGGTTGGGGAAAACTATGGCTACACCTTC. This encodes CASSQQVGENYGYTF.

This clone was detected only a few times. This chain uses TRBV19 with TRBJ2-5, with D possibly TRBD1 on 6 matching bases. Trimming stripped 5 bases from V and 4 bases from J, with 26 bases between. Looked up from germline, CDR1 is LNHDA and CDR2 is SQIVND (reference sequence). There are 18 residues in the CDR3. The CDR3 here is CASSWRVVTGTRGETQYF. The CDR3 DNA sequence: TGTGCCAGTAGTTGGCGGGTGGTTACCGGGACACGCGGAGAGACCCAGTACTTC.

The chain links TRBV2 to TRBJ1-6, with a weak D call TRBD1 (5 bases). Germline V gene sequence: CDR1 SNHLY, CDR2 FYNNEI. The germline V and J ends were trimmed by 4 bases and 5 bases, with 9 bases remaining between them. The CDR3 has 14 residues. CDR3 loop: CASSVFRDNSPLHF. The CDR3 bases are TGTGCCAGCAGTGTTTTCAGGGATAATTCACCCCTCCACTTT.

The CDR3 DNA sequence: TGTGCCAGCAGCTTATTAAGCGGGGGGGCAGCAGCCAAAAACATTCAGTACTTC. Translation gives CASSLLSGGAAAKNIQYF. The chain employs TRBV5-5 and TRBJ2-4; TRBD2 aligns across 10 bases. The CDR3 covers 18 residues. Germline assignment: CDR1 SGHKS and CDR2 YYEKEE (reference sequence). J lost 0 bases, V lost 2 bases, and 8 bases had no gene match.

In nucleotides, the CDR3 is TGTGCCAGCAGTTACTTACCGCGCTATGGCTACACCTTC. It yields the protein CASSYLPRYGYTF. The V call is TRBV6-5, the J call TRBJ1-2; D not resolved. Germline V CDR1 and CDR2: MNHEY, SVGAGI. Trimming shortened V by 1 base and J by 4 bases, and 7 bases separated the two germline ends. CDR3 size: 13 residues.

The chain combines TRBV9 with TRBJ2-7; 10 nucleotides line up with TRBD1. Germline lookup yields CDR1 SGDLS and CDR2 YYNGEE. The CDR3 contains 13 residues. V was pared by 3 bases and J by 6 bases, with 3 bases of the junction left unmatched. The CDR3 DNA sequence: TGTGCCAGCAGCGCAGACAGGGGGCGCGAGCAGTACTTC. Its translation is CASSADRGREQYF.

The rearrangement joins TRBV4-2 to TRBJ2-2, with 8 bases identical to TRBD2. With 1 base clipped from V and 6 bases from J, the junction kept 1 base outside the gene matches. The germline V gene encodes CDR1 LGHNA and CDR2 YNFKEQ. CDR3 length: 14 residues. Here the CDR3 DNA reads TGTGCCAGCAGCCAAGGCGGGGGGCCCGGGGAGCTGTTTTTT. It translates to CASSQGGGPGELFF.

This chain links TRBV5-1 with TRBJ1-2, with D possibly being TRBD1 (5 bases). CDR3 length: 12 residues. With 1 base removed from V and 6 bases from J, the gap between germline ends came to 7 bases. In germline, CDR1 is SGHRS, CDR2 YFSETQ. The CDR3 region is CASSLTRDGYTF. For the CDR3, the DNA is TGCGCCAGCAGCTTGACCAGGGATGGCTACACCTTC. Complete variable domain (other parts from reference TRBV5-1 and TRBJ1-2): KAGVTQTPRYLIKTRGQQVTLSCSPISGHRSVSWYQQTPGQGLQFLFEYFSETQRNKGNFPGRFSGRQFSNSRSEMNVSTLELGDSALYLCASSLTRDGYTFGSGTRLTVV.

V usage is TRBV4-3 and J usage is TRBJ2-5; D call uncertain. The V gene lost 2 bases and the J gene lost 1 base, with 14 bases spanning the gap. The CDR3 loop spans 16 amino acids. Germline CDR1 reads LGHNA; CDR2 reads YSLEER. The CDR3 loop reads CASSQLLRRPQETQYF. CDR3 coding DNA: TGCGCCAGCAGCCAACTCCTGCGGAGACCCCAAGAGACCCAGTACTTC.

The rearrangement joins TRBV24-1 to TRBJ1-5; 7 bases map to TRBD1. This CDR3 contains 14 residues. The germline V gene encodes CDR1 KGHDR and CDR2 SFDVKD. Unmatched junction bases numbered 8, after V lost 4 bases and J lost 9 bases. The CDR3: CATSDSTGSPPQHF. The CDR3 nucleotides are TGTGCCACCAGTGACTCGACAGGGAGTCCGCCCCAGCATTTT.

This sequence joins TRBV7-9 and TRBJ2-3; 7 positions agree with TRBD2. Germline V gives CDR1 SEHNR, CDR2 FQNEAQ (reference sequence). The junction had 10 bases not matched to a gene; V was cut back by 8 bases and J by 5 bases. CDR3 size: 14 residues. Here the CDR3 reads CASRAREAQDTQYF. The CDR3 nucleotides read TGTGCCAGCCGCGCACGGGAGGCCCAAGATACGCAGTATTTT.

The DNA of the CDR3 is TGTGCCATCAGTGAGTCGATTGTGCAGTATATGCCGCTCTCTGGGGCCAACGTCCTGACTTTC. This gives the protein CAISESIVQYMPLSGANVLTF. The chain joins TRBV10-3 to TRBJ2-6; D remains ambiguous. The CDR3 totals 21 residues. V lost 0 bases, J lost 0 bases, and 21 bases lay in between. In germline, CDR1 is ENHRY, CDR2 SYGVKD.

The rearrangement uses TRBV29-1 and TRBJ1-2; 7 positions match TRBD1. This CDR3 comprises 13 residues. Germline-derived CDR1 and CDR2 are SQVTM and ANQGSEA. Losses at the gene ends were 4 bases for V and 4 bases for J; bases not matched to a gene: 6. Here the CDR3 DNA reads TGCAGCGTTGGAGGGACAGCGGGCTATGGCTACACCTTC. It specifies CSVGGTAGYGYTF.

The CDR3 DNA sequence: TGCGCCAGCAGCGCGGGACAGGGGAGTTTGAACACTGAAGCTTTCTTT. This sequence encodes CASSAGQGSLNTEAFF. The chain links TRBV5-1 to TRBJ1-1; 10 bases agree with TRBD1. There are 16 residues in the CDR3. Looked up from germline, CDR1 is SGHRS and CDR2 is YFSETQ. The V and J ends lost 4 bases and 0 bases, in that order; junction bases with no gene match: 6.

J is TRBJ1-2 and V is TRBV5-6, with 10 bases that match TRBD1. In germline, CDR1 is SGHDT, CDR2 YYEEEE. The V gene end was trimmed by 4 bases and the J gene end by 4 bases; junction bases not matched to a gene: 10. The CDR3 contains 16 residues. CDR3: CASSIGTGETLYGYTF. CDR3 nucleotide sequence: TGTGCCAGCAGCATCGGGACAGGGGAAACTCTCTATGGCTACACCTTC.

V is TRBV25-1 and J is TRBJ1-1; 8 positions agree with TRBD1. J gave up 1 base and V 7 bases, and 14 bases lay outside the gene matches. The CDR3 has 17 amino acids. Germline V CDR1 and CDR2: MGHDK, SYGVNS. The CDR3 here is CASTPAGTGGANTEAFF. In DNA, the CDR3 is TGTGCCAGCACCCCCGCAGGGACAGGCGGGGCGAACACTGAAGCTTTCTTT.

There are a few counts of this clone. V usage is TRBV6-1 and J usage is TRBJ2-3; 7 bases fit TRBD1. Germline lookup yields CDR1 MNHNS and CDR2 SASEGT. This CDR3 comprises 13 residues. Trimming cost V 1 base and J 11 bases; bases outside gene matches: 6. CDR3 sequence (DNA): TGTGCCAGCAGTGAAGATAGAGGGGGCAAGCAGTATTTT. Amino acid sequence: CASSEDRGGKQYF.

V and J are TRBV7-2 and TRBJ1-6; D is perhaps TRBD1 (5 bases). The CDR3 spans 16 residues. Between the trimmed V and J ends, which lost 5 bases and 8 bases, there was a span of 19 bases. Germline V gene data show CDR1 as SGHTA and CDR2 as FQGNSA. Here the CDR3 DNA reads TGTGCCAGCAGCCCACGACAGCGCGGATTGGATTCACCCCTCCACTTT. Amino acids: CASSPRQRGLDSPLHF.

V is TRBV7-9 and J is TRBJ1-2; 7 bases are a match to TRBD1. The length of the CDR3 is 16 residues. V shed 3 bases, J shed 2 bases, and the junction held 9 bases outside the gene matches. In germline, CDR1 is SEHNR, CDR2 FQNEAQ (reference sequence). For the CDR3, the DNA is TGTGCCAGCAGCTTCTCCGGGACAGCAATCAACTATGGCTACACCTTC. It encodes CASSFSGTAINYGYTF.

The chain is built from TRBV7-9 and TRBJ1-1; D call uncertain. The CDR3 runs to 13 residues. V lost 2 bases, J lost 1 base, and 5 bases lay in between. Germline V gene lookup returns CDR1 SEHNR and CDR2 FQNEAQ (reference sequence). In DNA form, the CDR3 reads TGTGCCAGCAGCTTATTAGAGAACACTGAAGCTTTCTTT. It specifies CASSLLENTEAFF.

This chain connects TRBV2 to TRBJ1-2; D is uncertain. V was pared by 7 bases and J by 2 bases, with 11 bases between. The CDR3 has 13 amino acids. Germline CDR1 and CDR2: SNHLY and FYNNEI. CDR3 DNA: TGTGCCAGCAATAATAGAAGAAACTATGGCTACACCTTC. It specifies CASNNRRNYGYTF.

This chain connects TRBV6-5 to TRBJ1-4; D perhaps matches TRBD1 (6 bases). Germline V gene data show CDR1 as MNHEY and CDR2 as SVGAGI. The CDR3 runs to 14 residues. Trimming left V 2 bases short and J 3 bases short, with 7 bases between. In nucleotides, the CDR3 is TGTGCCAGCAGTTACGGGACACCTAATGAAAAACTGTTTTTT. Its translation is CASSYGTPNEKLFF.